Included here is one T cell receptor beta chain sequence, with context. Its specificity is unknown. The data originate from a study of cytomegalovirus exposure and HLA in healthy donors. Study as a whole: A later analysis reported the 90 to 150 validation repertoires used the same platform as the 550 to 800 first-cohort repertoires. General study points: The authors listed 164 TCR beta chains as cytomegalovirus-associated. First-cohort TCR clusters tended to co-occur in the approximately 130 validation repertoires, a later analysis found.

From the roughly 110-subject validation cohort, which was separate from the roughly 620-subject first cohort, the donors were drawn. Method: immunoSEQ multiplex PCR; TCRdb's copy keeps in-frame clones and lacks some. Altogether approximately 170,000 clones are present, more than 80% being singletons, with the ten largest covering 3%. The germline CDR1 and CDR2 sequences are ENHRY and SYGVKD. Trimming shortened V by 8 bases and J by 4 bases, and 20 bases separated the two germline ends. CDR3 length equals 15 residues. The TCR comes from a woman younger than 30 in good health and CMV-seropositive. Sequenced sample: PBMCs. The chain carries TRBV10-3 and TRBJ1-1; D is unclear. The CDR3 DNA reads TGTGCCATCGGCGAAAACGGAGTTTCGGGCACTGAAGCTTTCTTT. Residues: CAIGENGVSGTEAFF.